The 28 T cell receptor beta chains below were found in one sample sequenced in a study of a mutant IDH1 vaccine in newly diagnosed glioma. The data were produced by immunoSEQ multiplex PCR, yet TCRdb's version contains in-frame clones alone and is incomplete. The sample lists roughly 57,000 clones, approximately 89% seen once, with less than 2% in the top ten. These TCRs' antigens remain unknown. This sample's time point: week 11, during vaccination. One vaccine dose held 300 ug of mutant IDH1 20-mer peptide and came with topical imiquimod. The material sequenced was PBMCs, taken from a glioma patient whose treatment included an IDH1 peptide vaccine. The receptors originated from a man in his forties with glioma.

The chain combines TRBV6-5 with TRBJ2-1; D not resolved. Germline values: CDR1 MNHEY, CDR2 SVGAGI. This CDR3 is built from 15 residues. V lost 2 bases and J lost 2, with 10 bases in between. The CDR3 here is CASSYGLEAYNEQFF. The DNA of the CDR3 is TGTGCCAGCAGTTACGGTCTAGAAGCCTACAATGAGCAGTTCTTC.

The chain uses TRBV14 and TRBJ1-2; no firm D call. From germline, CDR1 is SGHDN and CDR2 FVKESK. Trimming removed 3 bases from V and 4 bases from J, with 9 bases in between. This CDR3 contains 13 residues. The CDR3 coding sequence is TGTGCCAGCAGCCAGCGGGCAGGCTATGGCTACACCTTC. As protein: CASSQRAGYGYTF.

The gene calls are TRBV10-2 and TRBJ2-3, with 10 bases aligning to TRBD2. The CDR3 covers 21 residues. Germline V gene data show CDR1 as WSHSY and CDR2 as SAAADI. V was pared by 8 bases and J by 1 base, with 24 bases of the junction left unmatched. Here the CDR3 reads CASGTSVRPWGWRAGTDTQYF. The DNA for the CDR3 is TGCGCCAGCGGGACTAGCGTTCGTCCCTGGGGTTGGAGAGCGGGCACAGATACGCAGTATTTT.

A remark on this clone: Germline and junction disagree at one end, which may indicate a read error. The rearrangement uses TRBV7-9 and TRBJ2-1; D gene ambiguous. Germline lookup yields CDR1 SEHNR and CDR2 FQNEAQ (reference sequence). The CDR3 loop spans 10 amino acids. The CDR3 here is CASSPQRRIF. DNA for the CDR3: TGTGCCAGCAGCCCGCAACGGCGGATCTTC.

CDR3 bases: TGTGCCAGCAGCCAACAGTACGGGGGTCTATTTTCACCCCTCCACTTT. Its protein product is CASSQQYGGLFSPLHF. The genes are TRBV14 and TRBJ1-6, with D possibly matching TRBD1 (5 bases). Trimming left V 2 bases short and J 9 bases short, with 17 bases between. There are 16 residues in the CDR3. CDR1 and CDR2 (germline): SGHDN, FVKESK.

This chain links TRBV4-3 with TRBJ1-2; a weak D match, TRBD1 (5 bases). CDR3 length: 15 amino acids. V was shortened by 0 bases and J by 4 bases, with 12 bases between the two germline ends. CDR1 is LGHNA, CDR2 YSLEER, per germline. CDR3 residues: CASSQDFLGPYGYTF. CDR3 sequence (DNA): TGCGCCAGCAGCCAAGATTTTTTGGGACCCTATGGCTACACCTTC.

This chain uses TRBV28 with TRBJ1-1, with 10 bases fitting TRBD1. In germline, CDR1 is MDHEN, CDR2 SYDVKM. Losses at the gene ends were 6 bases for V and 4 bases for J; bases not matched to a gene: 5. The CDR3 has 14 amino acids. CDR3: CASRSGQGFTEAFF. The CDR3 region has the DNA TGTGCCAGCAGGTCGGGACAGGGGTTCACTGAAGCTTTCTTT.

This clone showed up just once. CDR3 sequence: CASSLGVSGNTIYF. The CDR3 DNA sequence: TGTGCCAGCAGCTTAGGGGTCTCTGGAAACACCATATATTTT. The rearrangement uses TRBV7-9 and TRBJ1-3; the D is unclear. This CDR3 contains 14 residues. CDR1 SEHNR and CDR2 FQNEAQ come from the germline V gene (reference sequence). The ends were cut back, 1 base at V and 0 bases at J, with 4 bases in the middle. Combining the CDR3 with reference TRBV7-9 and TRBJ1-3 gives the whole variable domain DTGVSQNPRHKITKRGQNVTFRCDPISEHNRLYWYRQTLGQGPEFLTYFQNEAQLEKSRLLSDRFSAERPKGSFSTLEIQRTEQGDSAMYLCASSLGVSGNTIYFGEGSWLTVV.

This chain's CDR3 is CASRKTAYSNQPQHF. DNA for the CDR3: TGTGCCAGTAGGAAAACAGCTTATAGCAATCAGCCCCAGCATTTT. This chain connects TRBV19 to TRBJ1-5; D remains ambiguous. The V gene lost 6 bases and the J gene lost 0 bases, with 12 bases spanning the gap. The CDR3 loop spans 15 amino acids. Germline V gene sequence: CDR1 LNHDA, CDR2 SQIVND (reference sequence). Variable domain in full (rest from reference TRBV19 and TRBJ1-5): DGGITQSPKYLFRKEGQNVTLSCEQNLNHDAMYWYRQDPGQGLRLIYYSQIVNDFQKGDIAEGYSVSREKKESFPLTVTSAQKNPTAFYLCASRKTAYSNQPQHFGDGTRLSIL.

The rearrangement uses TRBV2 and TRBJ2-1; maybe TRBD2 (6 bases). V dropped 6 bases and J dropped 10 bases, with 16 bases sitting between them. Germline-derived CDR1 and CDR2 are SNHLY and FYNNEI. This CDR3 comprises 13 residues. This CDR3 is CASRIAIGGEQFF. CDR3 DNA sequence: TGTGCCAGCAGGATCGCAATCGGAGGGGAGCAGTTCTTC.

The CDR3 coding sequence is TGCGCCAGCAGCCAAGACAGCCATCGGGTCCACACTGAAGCTTTCTTT. It encodes CASSQDSHRVHTEAFF. V gene TRBV4-1 combines with J gene TRBJ1-1; D is ambiguous. V lost 0 bases to trimming and J lost 3 bases, with 14 bases between them. The V gene's germline CDR1 is MGHRA and CDR2 YSYEKL. The CDR3 extends over 16 amino acids.

This clone was counted once. The CDR3 nucleotides are TGTGCCAGCAGCGGACAGGTGAACACTGAAGCTTTCTTT. This gives the protein CASSGQVNTEAFF. V gene TRBV7-9 combines with J gene TRBJ1-1, with 7 bases lining up with TRBD1. The CDR3 covers 13 residues. Germline V CDR1 and CDR2: SEHNR, FQNEAQ (reference sequence). The V gene end was trimmed by 5 bases and the J gene end by 0 bases; junction bases not matched to a gene: 0.

This sequence joins TRBV28 and TRBJ1-2; possibly TRBD1 for D (6 bases). V was clipped by 6 bases and J by 2 bases, with 16 bases between them. CDR1 is MDHEN and CDR2 is SYDVKM in the germline V gene. This CDR3 comprises 15 residues. Written as DNA, the CDR3 is TGTGCCAGCAGCCGTCCCGGGACATTGAACTATGGCTACACCTTC. The encoded protein is CASSRPGTLNYGYTF.

This chain connects TRBV5-1 to TRBJ2-1; possible D gene TRBD2, 6 bases. Germline CDR1 reads SGHRS; CDR2 reads YFSETQ. The length of the CDR3 is 13 residues. The V end lost 5 bases, the J end lost 5 bases, and 11 bases lay between the germline ends. CDR3 loop: CASSNSGNNEQFF. CDR3 in DNA: TGCGCCAGCAGTAATAGCGGAAACAATGAGCAGTTCTTC.

J is TRBJ2-7 and V is TRBV28; a possible D gene is TRBD1 (6 bases). In germline, CDR1 is MDHEN, CDR2 SYDVKM. V dropped 4 bases and J dropped 7 bases, with 20 bases sitting between them. The CDR3 is 15 residues long. CDR3 loop: CASSSPGQKVREQYF. The CDR3 DNA is TGTGCCAGCAGTTCACCGGGACAAAAAGTGAGGGAGCAGTACTTC.

V gene TRBV6-1 combines with J gene TRBJ2-7; the match to TRBD1 covers 10 bases. Germline values: CDR1 MNHNS, CDR2 SASEGT. Trimming cost V 5 bases and J 3 bases; bases outside gene matches: 7. The CDR3 spans 15 residues. This CDR3 reads CASSPTGTGDYEQYF. The CDR3 coding sequence is TGTGCCAGCAGTCCCACCGGGACAGGGGACTACGAGCAGTACTTC.

The genes are TRBV28 and TRBJ1-5, with 10 bases lining up with TRBD1. The ends lost 6 bases at V and 2 bases at J; junction bases unmatched: 7. The CDR3 is made up of 16 amino acids. Germline CDR1 is MDHEN and CDR2 is SYDVKM. CDR3 loop: CASSAPGTGGNQPQHF. The DNA of the CDR3 is TGTGCCAGCAGCGCCCCCGGGACAGGGGGCAATCAGCCCCAGCATTTT. The entire variable domain, with the rest obtained from reference TRBV28 and TRBJ1-5, is as follows: DVKVTQSSRYLVKRTGEKVFLECVQDMDHENMFWYRQDPGLGLRLIYFSYDVKMKEKGDIPEGYSVSREKKERFSLILESASTNQTSMYLCASSAPGTGGNQPQHFGDGTRLSIL.

The rearrangement joins TRBV6-1 to TRBJ1-4; D is undetermined. The CDR3 contains 15 residues. Germline V CDR1 and CDR2: MNHNS, SASEGT. V shed 3 bases and J shed 0 bases, with 8 bases lying between them. The CDR3 sequence is CASSDGPATNEKLFF. For the CDR3, the DNA is TGTGCCAGCAGTGACGGCCCTGCAACTAATGAAAAACTGTTTTTT.

The chain employs TRBV27 and TRBJ1-4, with unresolved D. From germline, CDR1 is MNHEY and CDR2 SMNVEV (reference sequence). This CDR3 comprises 13 residues. V shed 2 bases and J shed 8 bases, with 9 bases lying between them. The CDR3 protein is CASSLMAREKLFF. For the CDR3, the DNA is TGTGCCAGCAGTTTAATGGCGAGAGAAAAACTGTTTTTT.

The chain employs TRBV7-8 and TRBJ2-6, with D unresolved. The CDR3 runs 16 residues. With 5 bases removed from V and 0 bases from J, the gap between germline ends came to 11 bases. Germline CDR1 reads SGHVS; CDR2 reads FQNEAQ. The CDR3 region is CASSPVIFSGANVLTF. For the CDR3, the DNA is TGTGCCAGCAGCCCAGTAATTTTCTCTGGGGCCAACGTCCTGACTTTC. The full variable domain, in which reference TRBV7-8 and TRBJ2-6 provide the parts outside the CDR3, is GAGVSQSPRYKVAKRGQDVALRCDPISGHVSLFWYQQALGQGPEFLTYFQNEAQLDKSGLPSDRFFAERPEGSVSTLKIQRTQQEDSAVYLCASSPVIFSGANVLTFGAGSRLTVL.

The gene calls are TRBV27 and TRBJ1-2; TRBD1 aligns across 9 bases. The junction had 12 bases not matched to a gene; V was cut back by 5 bases and J by 8 bases. This CDR3 contains 15 residues. Germline V CDR1 and CDR2: MNHEY, SMNVEV (reference sequence). CDR3 DNA sequence: TGTGCCAGCAGTCCAACCGGGACAGGGTATGAAGGCTACACCTTC. Residues: CASSPTGTGYEGYTF.

The V call is TRBV7-8, the J call TRBJ2-7; no reliable D call. V lost 0 bases to trimming and J lost 7 bases, with 13 bases between them. The CDR3 runs to 14 residues. The germline V gene encodes CDR1 SGHVS and CDR2 FQNEAQ. CDR3 loop: CASSLASLMREQYF. DNA for the CDR3: TGTGCCAGCAGCTTAGCGTCTCTGATGAGGGAGCAGTACTTC.

This clone was recorded only once. V is TRBV4-1 and J is TRBJ2-1, with 8 nucleotides matching TRBD2. V lost 6 bases, J lost 1 base, and 11 bases stayed unmatched. This CDR3 is 17 amino acids long. Germline-derived CDR1 and CDR2 are MGHRA and YSYEKL. The CDR3 DNA reads as TGCGCCAGCAGTCCCGGGGGAGCGGGAGTATCCTACAATGAGCAGTTCTTC. It is translated as CASSPGGAGVSYNEQFF.

This sequence joins TRBV5-1 and TRBJ1-6, with TRBD1 matching over 7 bases. The length of the CDR3 is 15 residues. Trimming removed 3 bases from V and 7 bases from J; junction bases left unmatched: 7. The germline gives CDR1 SGHRS, CDR2 YFSETQ. The CDR3 region is CASSSGGTANSPLHF. CDR3 sequence (DNA): TGCGCCAGCAGCTCGGGCGGGACAGCAAATTCACCCCTCCACTTT.

J is TRBJ2-7 and V is TRBV10-2, with 9 bases that match TRBD1. CDR3 length: 14 residues. Germline V CDR1 and CDR2: WSHSY, SAAADI. J was trimmed by 5 bases and V by 4 bases; bases with no gene match: 6. CDR3 region: CASSGQGVHNEQYF. The CDR3 DNA reads TGCGCCAGCAGTGGACAGGGGGTGCACAACGAGCAGTACTTC.

This chain uses TRBV28 with TRBJ2-3; D uncertain. Trimming shortened V by 5 bases and J by 0 bases, and 12 bases separated the two germline ends. The CDR3 is 15 amino acids. Germline V CDR1 and CDR2: MDHEN, SYDVKM. The CDR3 loop is CASSLPLASTDTQYF. CDR3 coding DNA: TGTGCCAGCAGTCTCCCGCTCGCTAGCACAGATACGCAGTATTTT.

The sample holds one count of this clone. This chain uses TRBV10-2 with TRBJ2-7, with D possibly being TRBD1 (6 bases). Germline values: CDR1 WSHSY, CDR2 SAAADI. V lost 2 bases, J lost 2 bases, and 7 bases lay in between. This CDR3 is 13 amino acids long. The CDR3 nucleotides read TGCGCCAGCAGTGAGGGACAGACCTACGAGCAGTACGTC. This gives the protein CASSEGQTYEQYV.

The CDR3 bases are TGCGCCAGCAGCTTTTCGCGGGGTTTATACAATGAGCAGTTCTTC. This encodes CASSFSRGLYNEQFF. The V call is TRBV5-1, the J call TRBJ2-1, with a weak D call TRBD2 (6 bases). Germline lookup yields CDR1 SGHRS and CDR2 YFSETQ. The CDR3 covers 15 residues. The V end lost 2 bases, the J end lost 4 bases, and 13 bases lay between the germline ends.